This passage covers 2 T cell receptor beta chains from one sample sequenced in a study of blood T cell repertoires in COVID-19. Using immunoSEQ multiplex PCR, the repertoire was profiled, and TCRdb retains in-frame clones only, with some absent. The table includes under 250,000 clones, roughly 83% detected once. The material sequenced was peripheral blood. The source of these receptors is a middle-aged woman with COVID-19, enrolled during active disease.

The chain recombines TRBV5-4 with TRBJ2-1; D unclear. CDR1 and CDR2 (germline): SGHNT, YYREEE (reference sequence). V was trimmed by 3 bases and J by 8 bases, leaving 6 bases between them. This CDR3 is 11 amino acids long. CDR3 sequence reads: CASSSLHEQFF. The CDR3 region has the DNA TGTGCCAGCAGCTCCCTACATGAGCAGTTCTTC.

This chain uses TRBV3-1 (or the pseudogene TRBV3-2) with TRBJ2-3, with 11 positions matching TRBD2. The CDR3 runs 18 residues. Per the germline V gene, CDR1 is LGHDT and CDR2 is YNNKEL (reference sequence). The V and J ends lost 3 bases and 2 bases, in that order; junction bases with no gene match: 10. The CDR3 nucleotides are TGTGCCAGCAGCCAGATACTGGGACTAGCGGAGATCACAGATACGCAGTATTTT. It encodes CASSQILGLAEITDTQYF.